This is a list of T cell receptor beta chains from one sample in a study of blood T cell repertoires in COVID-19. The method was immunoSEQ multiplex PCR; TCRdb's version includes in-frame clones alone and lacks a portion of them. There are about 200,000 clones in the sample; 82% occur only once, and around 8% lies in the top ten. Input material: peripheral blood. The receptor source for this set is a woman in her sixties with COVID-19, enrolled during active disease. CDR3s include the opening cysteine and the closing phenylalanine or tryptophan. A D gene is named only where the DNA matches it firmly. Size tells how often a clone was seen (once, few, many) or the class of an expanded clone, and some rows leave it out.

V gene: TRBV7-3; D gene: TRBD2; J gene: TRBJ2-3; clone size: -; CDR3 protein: CASSLNAGGTSTDTQYF; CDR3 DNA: TGTGCCAGCAGCTTAAATGCGGGGGGCACTAGCACAGATACGCAGTATTTT
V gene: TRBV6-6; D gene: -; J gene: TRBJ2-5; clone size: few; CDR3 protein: CASSYAGMEQTQYF; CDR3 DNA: TGTGCCAGCAGTTATGCGGGAATGGAGCAGACCCAGTACTTC
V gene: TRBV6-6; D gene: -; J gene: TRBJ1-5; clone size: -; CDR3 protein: CASSYSAVQPQHF; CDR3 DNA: TGTGCCAGCAGTTACTCGGCGGTTCAGCCCCAGCATTTT
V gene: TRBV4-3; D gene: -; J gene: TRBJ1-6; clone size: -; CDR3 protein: CATSSGGTYNSPLHF; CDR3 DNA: TGCGCCACCAGCAGCGGGGGAACCTATAATTCACCCCTCCACTTT
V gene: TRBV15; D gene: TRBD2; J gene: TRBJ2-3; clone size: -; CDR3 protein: CATSRGTSGNTDTQYF; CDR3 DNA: TGTGCCACCAGCAGAGGGACTAGCGGGAACACAGATACGCAGTATTTT
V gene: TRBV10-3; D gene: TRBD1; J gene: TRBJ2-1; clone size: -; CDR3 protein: CAISGPGQGSYEQFF; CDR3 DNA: TGTGCCATCAGTGGACCGGGACAGGGCAGCTATGAGCAGTTCTTC
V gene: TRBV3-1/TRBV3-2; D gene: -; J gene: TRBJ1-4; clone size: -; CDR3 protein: CASSQVRVLGELFF; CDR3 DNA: TGTGCCAGCAGCCAAGTACGCGTCCTCGGGGAACTGTTTTTT
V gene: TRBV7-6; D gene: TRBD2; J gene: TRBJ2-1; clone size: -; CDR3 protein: CASSFPGRGYNEQFF; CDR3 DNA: TGTGCCAGCAGCTTTCCCGGGAGGGGATACAATGAGCAGTTCTTC
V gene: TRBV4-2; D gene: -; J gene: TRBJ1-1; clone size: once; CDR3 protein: CASSQERTRASEAFF; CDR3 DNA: TGTGCCAGCAGCCAAGAAAGAACGAGGGCCTCCGAAGCTTTCTTT
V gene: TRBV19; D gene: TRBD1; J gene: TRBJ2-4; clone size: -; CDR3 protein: CASNTGEWAKNIQYF; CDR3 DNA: TGTGCCAGTAACACAGGGGAGTGGGCCAAAAACATTCAGTACTTC
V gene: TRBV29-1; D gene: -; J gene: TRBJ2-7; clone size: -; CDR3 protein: CSVAPRPYEQYF; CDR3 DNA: TGCAGCGTTGCCCCCAGGCCCTACGAGCAGTACTTC
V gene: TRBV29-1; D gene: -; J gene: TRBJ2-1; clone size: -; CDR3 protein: CSVSSRLHNEQFF; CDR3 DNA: TGCAGCGTATCTAGCCGACTACACAATGAGCAGTTCTTC
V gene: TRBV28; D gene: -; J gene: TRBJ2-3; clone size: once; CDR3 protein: CASSPVRGTQYF; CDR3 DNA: TGTGCCAGCAGTCCTGTAAGGGGTACGCAGTATTTT
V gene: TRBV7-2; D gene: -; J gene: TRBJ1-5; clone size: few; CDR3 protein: CASSFGGQVHQPQHF; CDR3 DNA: TGTGCCAGCAGCTTCGGCGGCCAAGTCCATCAGCCCCAGCATTTT
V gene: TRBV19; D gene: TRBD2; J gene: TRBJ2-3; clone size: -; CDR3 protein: CASSMEVAGDTQYF; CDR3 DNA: TGTGCCAGTAGTATGGAGGTAGCGGGAGATACGCAGTATTTT
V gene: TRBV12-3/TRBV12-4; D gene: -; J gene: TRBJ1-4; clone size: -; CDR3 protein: CASSLRQAKLFF; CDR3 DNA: TGTGCCAGCAGTTTAAGACAGGCAAAACTGTTTTTT
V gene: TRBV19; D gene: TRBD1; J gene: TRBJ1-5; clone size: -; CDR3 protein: CASSSHTGEGNQPQHF; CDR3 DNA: TGTGCCAGTAGTTCCCACACAGGGGAGGGCAATCAGCCCCAGCATTTT
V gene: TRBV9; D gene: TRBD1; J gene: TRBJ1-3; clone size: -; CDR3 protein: CASSPGTGGNSGNTIYF; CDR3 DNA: TGTGCCAGCAGCCCCGGGACAGGGGGAAACTCTGGAAACACCATATATTTT
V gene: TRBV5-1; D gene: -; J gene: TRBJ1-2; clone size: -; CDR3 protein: CASRFLANYGYTF; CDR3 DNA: TGCGCCAGCCGCTTCTTAGCTAACTATGGCTACACCTTC
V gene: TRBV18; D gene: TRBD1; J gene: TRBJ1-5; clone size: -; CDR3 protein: CASSLTGKSQHF; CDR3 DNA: TGTGCCAGCTCATTGACAGGGAAGTCCCAGCATTTT
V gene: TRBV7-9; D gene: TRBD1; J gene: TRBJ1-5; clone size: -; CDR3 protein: CASSSGQGHQPQHF; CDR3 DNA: TGTGCCAGCAGCTCCGGACAGGGCCATCAGCCCCAGCATTTT
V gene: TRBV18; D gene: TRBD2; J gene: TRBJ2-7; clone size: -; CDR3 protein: CASSRGTSGPFYEQYF; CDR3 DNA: TGTGCCAGCTCACGCGGGACTAGCGGCCCATTTTACGAGCAGTACTTC
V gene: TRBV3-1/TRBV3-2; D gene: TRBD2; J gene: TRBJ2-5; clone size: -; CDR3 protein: CASSQLAGGGETQYF; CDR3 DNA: TGTGCCAGCAGCCAACTAGCGGGGGGGGGAGAGACCCAGTACTTC
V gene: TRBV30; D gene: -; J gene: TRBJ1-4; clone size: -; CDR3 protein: CAWSVLREGEKLFF; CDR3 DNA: TGTGCCTGGAGTGTACTTAGGGAGGGTGAAAAACTGTTTTTT
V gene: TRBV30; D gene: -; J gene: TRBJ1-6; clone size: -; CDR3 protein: CAWSVLTSSSYNSPLHF; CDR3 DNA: TGTGCCTGGAGTGTATTGACATCCAGCTCCTATAATTCACCCCTCCACTTT
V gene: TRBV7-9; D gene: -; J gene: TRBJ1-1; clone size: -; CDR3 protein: CASSLSGMVAEAFF; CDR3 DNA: TGTGCCAGCAGCTTATCAGGGATGGTCGCTGAAGCTTTCTTT
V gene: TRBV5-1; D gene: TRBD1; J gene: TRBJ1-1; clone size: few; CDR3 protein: CASSLTGVDTEAFF; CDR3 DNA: TGCGCCAGCAGCTTGACAGGGGTGGACACTGAAGCTTTCTTT
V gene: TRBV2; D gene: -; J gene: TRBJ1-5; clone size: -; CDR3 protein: CASSENRLSNQPQHF; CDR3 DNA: TGTGCCAGCAGTGAGAACAGGCTTAGCAATCAGCCCCAGCATTTT
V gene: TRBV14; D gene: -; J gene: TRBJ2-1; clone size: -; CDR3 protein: CASSQGTAYEQFF; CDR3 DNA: TGTGCCAGCAGCCAAGGGACAGCGTATGAGCAGTTCTTC
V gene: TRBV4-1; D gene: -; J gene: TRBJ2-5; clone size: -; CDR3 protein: CASRQHRVGRETQYF; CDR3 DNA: TGCGCCAGCAGACAACACAGGGTGGGGCGGGAGACCCAGTACTTC
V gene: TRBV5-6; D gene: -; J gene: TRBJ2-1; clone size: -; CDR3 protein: CASSLAGSPMPNEQFF; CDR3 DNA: TGTGCCAGCAGCTTGGCAGGGTCCCCAATGCCCAATGAGCAGTTCTTC
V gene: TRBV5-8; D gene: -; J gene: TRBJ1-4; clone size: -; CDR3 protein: CASSFRGATNEKLFF; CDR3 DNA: TGTGCCAGCAGCTTCCGGGGGGCAACTAATGAAAAACTGTTTTTT
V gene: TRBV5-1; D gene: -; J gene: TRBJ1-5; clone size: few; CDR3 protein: CASRRVTEGVVSNQPQHF; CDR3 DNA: TGCGCCAGCAGAAGGGTTACAGAGGGGGTTGTAAGTAATCAGCCCCAGCATTTT
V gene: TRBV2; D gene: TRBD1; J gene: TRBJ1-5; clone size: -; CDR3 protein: CASRSGGSSNQPQHF; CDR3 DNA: TGTGCCAGCCGATCAGGGGGTTCGAGCAATCAGCCCCAGCATTTT
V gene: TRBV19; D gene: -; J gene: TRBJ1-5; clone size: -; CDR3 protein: CASSKLGARGNSNQPQHF; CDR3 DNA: TGTGCCAGTAGCAAATTGGGTGCTAGAGGAAATAGCAATCAGCCCCAGCATTTT
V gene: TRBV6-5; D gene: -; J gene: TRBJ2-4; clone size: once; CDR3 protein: CASWQTKNIQYF; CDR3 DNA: TGTGCCAGCTGGCAGACCAAAAACATTCAGTACTTC
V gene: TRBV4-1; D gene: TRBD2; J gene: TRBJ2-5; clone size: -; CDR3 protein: CASRETSGYQETQYF; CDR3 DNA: TGCGCCAGCAGAGAGACTAGCGGTTACCAAGAGACCCAGTACTTC
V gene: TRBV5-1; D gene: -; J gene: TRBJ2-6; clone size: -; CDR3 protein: CASRLNSGANVLTF; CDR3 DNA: TGCGCCAGCAGACTGAACTCTGGGGCCAACGTCCTGACTTTC
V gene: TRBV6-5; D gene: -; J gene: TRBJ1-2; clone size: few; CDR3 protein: CASCRGRDGGYTF; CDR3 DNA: TGTGCCAGCTGTCGGGGAAGGGATGGCGGCTACACCTTC
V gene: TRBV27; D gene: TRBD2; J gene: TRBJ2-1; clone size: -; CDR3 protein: CASSSLTSGGVWEQFF; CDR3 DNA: TGTGCCAGCAGTTCTCTGACTAGCGGGGGGGTATGGGAGCAGTTCTTC
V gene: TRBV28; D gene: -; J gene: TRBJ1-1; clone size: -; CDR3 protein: CASSSGVTEAFF; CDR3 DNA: TGTGCCAGCAGTTCGGGGGTCACTGAAGCTTTCTTT
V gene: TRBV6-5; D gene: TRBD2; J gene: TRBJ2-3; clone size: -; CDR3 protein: CASRATSGGTDTQYF; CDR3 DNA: TGTGCCAGCAGAGCGACTAGCGGGGGCACAGATACGCAGTATTTT
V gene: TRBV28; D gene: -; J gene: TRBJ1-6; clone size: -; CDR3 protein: CASSLDSFTSSYNSPLHF; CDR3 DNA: TGTGCCAGCAGTTTGGACAGTTTCACGAGCTCCTATAATTCACCCCTCCACTTT
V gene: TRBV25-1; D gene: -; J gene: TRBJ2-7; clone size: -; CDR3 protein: CASSEYTGRAFEQYF; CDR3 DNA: TGTGCCAGCAGTGAATATACAGGGAGAGCTTTCGAGCAGTACTTC
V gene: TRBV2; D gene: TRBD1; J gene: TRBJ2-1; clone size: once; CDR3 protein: CASKPGQDYNEQFF; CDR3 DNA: TGTGCCAGCAAGCCCGGACAGGACTACAATGAGCAGTTCTTC
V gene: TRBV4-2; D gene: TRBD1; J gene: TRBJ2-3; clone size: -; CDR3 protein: CASSQDPLGGTGTLDTQYF; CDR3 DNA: TGTGCCAGCAGCCAAGACCCCTTAGGCGGGACAGGGACCCTTGATACGCAGTATTTT
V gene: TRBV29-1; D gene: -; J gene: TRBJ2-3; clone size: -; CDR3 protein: CSVPRTASSWDTQYF; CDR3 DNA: TGCAGCGTTCCGCGGACAGCCTCATCCTGGGATACGCAGTATTTT
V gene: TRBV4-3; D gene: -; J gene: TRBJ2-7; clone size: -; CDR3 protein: CASSQGAVSEQYF; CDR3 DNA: TGCGCCAGCAGCCAGGGGGCGGTCTCCGAGCAGTACTTC